Listed here are 5 T cell receptor beta chains from one sample, sequenced in a study of control samples from healthy donors and cancer patients. Sequenced by immunoSEQ multiplex PCR; TCRdb stores in-frame clones only, minus some. The table lists some 82,000 clones, around 83% of them singletons. The sample comprised PBMCs. These receptors were obtained from a man in his sixties with head and neck cancer.

This clone occurred once. The chain employs TRBV28 and TRBJ1-5, with D hard to call. The CDR3 is made up of 10 amino acids. Germline V gene sequence: CDR1 MDHEN, CDR2 SYDVKM. Trimming took 2 bases from V and 9 from J, leaving 2 bases between them. The CDR3 loop is CASSLRPQHF. DNA for the CDR3: TGTGCCAGCAGTTTAAGGCCCCAGCATTTT.

The rearrangement links TRBV27 to TRBJ2-7; 8 nucleotides line up with TRBD1. Germline V gene data show CDR1 as MNHEY and CDR2 as SMNVEV (reference sequence). This CDR3 comprises 14 residues. J lost 2 bases, V lost 6 bases, and 6 bases had no gene match. Written as DNA, the CDR3 is TGTGCCAGCAGCTGGACAGGGCCCCCCTACGAGCAGTACTTC. Its translation is CASSWTGPPYEQYF.

The chain recombines TRBV30 with TRBJ1-2; 7 bases agree with TRBD1. V shed 2 bases and J 4 bases; nucleotides not matched to a gene: 4. CDR3 length: 13 residues. The germline CDR1 and CDR2 sequences are GTSNPN and SVGIG (reference sequence). As DNA, the CDR3 is TGTGCCTGGAGTTTAGGGGGCTTCTATGGCTACACCTTC. It codes for CAWSLGGFYGYTF.

The chain combines TRBV5-5 with TRBJ2-3; D may be TRBD2 (6 bases). Germline CDR1 and CDR2: SGHKS and YYEKEE (reference sequence). There are 14 residues in the CDR3. V dropped 1 base and J dropped 6 bases, with 12 bases sitting between them. Here the CDR3 reads CASSLIPGRDTQYF. DNA of the CDR3: TGTGCCAGCAGCTTGATCCCGGGGAGGGATACGCAGTATTTT.

The rearrangement links TRBV27 to TRBJ2-1; a possible D gene is TRBD2 (6 bases). V was cut by 8 bases and J by 11 bases, with 22 bases left in between. Germline V lookup: CDR1 MNHEY, CDR2 SMNVEV (reference sequence). This CDR3 region has 14 residues. The CDR3 DNA sequence: TGTGCCAGCGCCAATCCCGGAGGGGCTCCCAAGCAGTTCTTC. Amino acids: CASANPGGAPKQFF.